This section outlines one T cell receptor (beta chain) sequence together with its context. The CDR3 has 13 residues. Germline values: CDR1 SEHNR, CDR2 FQNEAQ (reference sequence). V was trimmed by 4 bases and J by 4 bases, leaving 10 bases between them. TCRdb processed the RT-PCR reads anew with MiXCR; each CDR3 protein has one entry. The repertoire holds around 600,000 distinct CDR3 sequences, 11% seen once, with 11% in the top ten. This sample is part of a study of response to subunit inactivated influenza vaccine. The sample also formed part of further work on T cells expressing NK-cell markers. As that report states: The TCR beta cDNA came from 5'RACE template switching with UMIs. Sorted CD3+CD56+NKG2C+, CD3+CD56+NKG2C- and CD3+CD56-NKG2C+ T cells provided the TCR beta repertoires. Sequencing covered eight donors, seven HCMV-seropositive and one seronegative.

The specimen was PBMCs from blood, collected on the day of vaccination. This TCR derives from a man aged 50-60 years who received an inactivated influenza vaccine. V usage is TRBV7-9 and J usage is TRBJ1-2; a possible D gene is TRBD1 (6 bases). CDR3 residues: CASSSQTGYGYTF. The DNA for the CDR3 is TGTGCCAGCAGCTCCCAGACAGGCTATGGCTACACCTTC.